These 11 T cell receptor beta chains were sequenced from one sample in a study of long-term antiretroviral therapy in people with HIV. The libraries were made with immunoSEQ v3.0 at survey level. TCRdb keeps only in-frame clones here, not all; method: immunoSEQ multiplex PCR. The repertoire holds roughly 28,000 clones, with about 88% as singletons. The sequencing here drew on unsorted PBMCs, taken 2.7 years after starting antiretroviral therapy. The receptor source for this set is a man aged 40-49 years with HIV.

This chain joins TRBV6-5 and TRBJ1-1, with 9 positions matching TRBD1. The CDR3 has 14 residues. The J segment lost 4 bases and the V segment lost 7 bases, leaving 7 bases of the junction unmatched. Per germline, CDR1 MNHEY and CDR2 SVGAGI. The CDR3: CASKRQGDSTEAFF. In DNA form, the CDR3 reads TGTGCCAGCAAGAGACAGGGGGATAGCACTGAAGCTTTCTTT.

This clone was observed once. The rearrangement uses TRBV6-1 and TRBJ1-5, with TRBD1 as a possible D gene (6 bases). Per germline, CDR1 MNHNS and CDR2 SASEGT. This CDR3 comprises 16 residues. Trimming took 2 bases from V and 7 from J, leaving 18 bases between them. CDR3 residues: CASSERGHLKEQPQHF. CDR3 coding DNA: TGTGCCAGCAGTGAACGGGGACACCTGAAAGAACAGCCCCAGCATTTT.

The chain links TRBV28 to TRBJ2-1, with 10 bases identical to TRBD1. Germline V lookup: CDR1 MDHEN, CDR2 SYDVKM. V lost 10 bases, J lost 3 bases, and 9 bases stayed unmatched. The CDR3 has 15 amino acids. The CDR3 DNA follows: TGTGCCACGCGGACAGGGGGTATGATCTACAATGAGCAGTTCTTC. Translated: CATRTGGMIYNEQFF.

The V and J genes are TRBV28 and TRBJ2-5; D perhaps matches TRBD2 (6 bases). V was clipped by 5 bases and J by 2 bases, with 12 bases between them. Looked up from germline, CDR1 is MDHEN and CDR2 is SYDVKM. The CDR3 loop spans 14 amino acids. The CDR3 sequence is CASSPLEGQETQYF. For the CDR3, the DNA is TGTGCCAGCAGTCCCTTGGAGGGGCAAGAGACCCAGTACTTC. Using reference TRBV28 and TRBJ2-5 for the parts outside the CDR3, the full variable domain is DVKVTQSSRYLVKRTGEKVFLECVQDMDHENMFWYRQDPGLGLRLIYFSYDVKMKEKGDIPEGYSVSREKKERFSLILESASTNQTSMYLCASSPLEGQETQYFGPGTRLLVL.

This sequence joins TRBV28 and TRBJ2-3; D not certain. This CDR3 has 14 residues. V was pared by 6 bases and J by 5 bases, with 15 bases between. Germline CDR1 is MDHEN and CDR2 is SYDVKM. CDR3 nucleotides: TGTGCCAGCAGCCCCGCCACTTCAGGAGATACGCAGTATTTT. It encodes CASSPATSGDTQYF.

The chain joins TRBV7-6 to TRBJ1-1; no reliable D call. The germline V and J ends were trimmed by 1 base and 4 bases, with 13 bases remaining between them. The CDR3 is made up of 15 amino acids. Germline CDR1 reads SGHVS; CDR2 reads FNYEAQ. The CDR3 nucleotides are TGTGCCAGCAGCTTAGGGACGACCGGAGGCACTGAAGCTTTCTTT. Translating gives CASSLGTTGGTEAFF. Based on the CDR3 plus reference TRBV7-6 and TRBJ1-1, the full variable domain is GAGVSQSPRYKVTKRGQDVALRCDPISGHVSLYWYRQALGQGPEFLTYFNYEAQQDKSGLPNDRFSAERPEGSISTLTIQRTEQRDSAMYRCASSLGTTGGTEAFFGQGTRLTVV.

This sequence joins TRBV6-1 and TRBJ1-2; possible D gene TRBD1, 6 bases. Germline V lookup: CDR1 MNHNS, CDR2 SASEGT. The CDR3 sequence is 16 residues long. Trimming took 0 bases from V and 4 from J, leaving 15 bases between them. The CDR3 sequence: CASSEAQGHPSYGYTF. The CDR3 region has the DNA TGTGCCAGCAGTGAAGCGCAGGGACATCCCTCCTATGGCTACACCTTC.

The chain employs TRBV28 and TRBJ2-2; D is possibly TRBD2 (5 bases). Germline V gene data show CDR1 as MDHEN and CDR2 as SYDVKM. The CDR3 loop spans 17 amino acids. The germline V and J ends were trimmed by 4 bases and 1 base, with 16 bases remaining between them. The DNA of the CDR3 is TGTGCCAGCAGTTCTTACCCCCAGCGGAGGAACACCGGGGAGCTGTTTTTT. It codes for CASSSYPQRRNTGELFF.

This sequence joins TRBV5-5 and TRBJ2-6; D unclear. The V end was cut by 0 bases, the J end by 0 bases, with 7 bases between. This CDR3 region has 16 residues. Germline loops: CDR1 SGHKS, CDR2 YYEKEE (reference sequence). The DNA for the CDR3 is TGTGCCAGCAGCTTGGACAGCTACTCTGGGGCCAACGTCCTGACTTTC. This sequence encodes CASSLDSYSGANVLTF.

This clone was observed a handful of times. The V call is TRBV6-1, the J call TRBJ1-5; 8 nucleotides match TRBD1. The CDR3 length is 15 residues. Trimming cost V 11 bases and J 0 bases; bases outside gene matches: 9. Germline values: CDR1 MNHNS, CDR2 SASEGT. The CDR3 here is CASGQARYSNQPQHF. The CDR3 DNA follows: TGTGCCTCGGGACAGGCTCGTTATAGCAATCAGCCCCAGCATTTT.

This chain uses TRBV29-1 with TRBJ1-1; possible D gene TRBD1, 5 bases. The length of the CDR3 is 13 residues. V was cut by 6 bases and J by 1 base, with 12 bases left in between. The V gene's germline CDR1 is SQVTM and CDR2 ANQGSEA. CDR3 in DNA: TGCAGCGTGACGGGACGGAGGAACACTGAAGCTTTCTTT. Protein product: CSVTGRRNTEAFF.